These T cell receptor beta chains were read from a single sample in a study of technical replicates of blood from a handful of donors. Data came from immunoSEQ multiplex PCR; TCRdb stores just in-frame clones and leaves some out. The table has about 70,000 clones, more than 90% seen once; the top ten hold approximately 0.4%. Sample: T cells isolated from PBMCs. These receptors came from a human donor in good health. Each CDR3 is given with its conserved first and last residue. Each record gives: clone size, D gene, J gene, V gene, CDR3 DNA, CDR3 protein. A D gene is named only where the DNA matches it firmly. Only some rows state a clone size, as once, few, many or a class for expanded clones.

>-|TRBD1|TRBJ1-3|TRBV29-1
TGCAGCGTTACCTCCTCGACAGGGAAGTTCTCTGGAAACACCATATATTTT
CSVTSSTGKFSGNTIYF
>-|TRBD2|TRBJ2-7|TRBV9
TGTGCCAGCAGCGTATGGGCTAGCGGTACCTACGAGCAGTACTTC
CASSVWASGTYEQYF
>-|TRBD2|TRBJ2-1|TRBV4-1
TGCGCCAGCAGCCAAGGCGGGAGGGAGGAAATTGAGCAGTTCTTC
CASSQGGREEIEQFF
>once|TRBD1|TRBJ1-1|TRBV6-4
TGTGCCAGCAGTGAAGACAGGGGGAACACTGAAGCTTTCTTT
CASSEDRGNTEAFF
>-|-|TRBJ1-4|TRBV6-1
TGTGCCAGCAGTGAACAGGGGTCCAGCGAAAAACTGTTTTTT
CASSEQGSSEKLFF
>-|TRBD1|TRBJ2-3|TRBV9
TGTGCCAGCAGCTCTCAGACAGGGAAAAGTGCAGATACGCAGTATTTT
CASSSQTGKSADTQYF
>-|TRBD2|TRBJ2-1|TRBV11-1
TGTGCCAGCAGCCCTATACTAGCGGTTCTACCCAATGAGCAGTTCTTC
CASSPILAVLPNEQFF
>-|-|TRBJ2-3|TRBV7-2
TGTGCCAGCAGCCTAACTAGCCTCTCTAGCACAGATACGCAGTATTTT
CASSLTSLSSTDTQYF
>-|-|TRBJ1-5|TRBV16
TGTGCCAGCAGTCCGGGTCCCAGAAATCAGCCCCAGCATTTT
CASSPGPRNQPQHF
>-|TRBD1|TRBJ1-5|TRBV11-2
TGTGCCAGCAGCTTAGATCAGGGGGCTCAGCCCCAGCATTTT
CASSLDQGAQPQHF
>once|-|TRBJ2-3|TRBV5-1
TGCGCCAGCAGCGCCACTAGTCCTCACACAGATACGCAGTATTTT
CASSATSPHTDTQYF
>-|TRBD2|TRBJ2-2|TRBV28
TGTGCCACCGGGACTAGCGGGAGGGCCAAGGGCGGGGAGCTGTTTTTT
CATGTSGRAKGGELFF
>-|-|TRBJ1-2|TRBV29-1
TGCAGCGTTGAAGAGGGGGCGGGTGCTAACTATGGCTACACCTTC
CSVEEGAGANYGYTF
>-|-|TRBJ2-7|TRBV7-3
TGTGCCAGCAGCTTAAACAGGGCAGACGAGCAGTACTTC
CASSLNRADEQYF
>-|-|TRBJ2-7|TRBV6-6
TGTGCCAGCAGTCTCGGGACTCCAATTGTGGAGTACTTC
CASSLGTPIVEYF
>-|-|TRBJ2-3|TRBV2
TGTGCCAGCAGCCCTCTAACCCCCAGCACAGATACGCAGTATTTT
CASSPLTPSTDTQYF